What follows are 22 T cell receptor beta chains derived from one specimen sequenced in a study of control samples from healthy donors and cancer patients. Produced via immunoSEQ multiplex PCR; TCRdb's table is partial and in-frame only. This table has approximately 150,000 clones, 80% to 95% appearing once. Sequenced: blood. The receptor set was obtained from a man aged 25-45 years in good health.

The chain combines TRBV20-1 with TRBJ1-1; unclear D gene. The CDR3 contains 11 residues. Trimming removed 2 bases at V and 3 bases at J, with 4 bases between. CDR1 is DFQATT, CDR2 SNEGSKA, per germline (reference sequence). This CDR3 reads CSARPDTEAFF. The CDR3 DNA follows: TGCAGTGCTAGACCGGACACTGAAGCTTTCTTT.

The chain links TRBV3-1 (or the pseudogene TRBV3-2) to TRBJ1-4; TRBD1 might be the D (6 bases). The CDR3 is 16 residues long. Germline-derived CDR1 and CDR2 are LGHDT and YNNKEL (reference sequence). V was cut by 1 base and J by 8 bases, with 17 bases left in between. The DNA of the CDR3 is TGTGCCAGCAGCCAAGTGGGAAGACAGGCGGCGGAAAAACTGTTTTTT. It encodes CASSQVGRQAAEKLFF.

The chain recombines TRBV5-8 with TRBJ1-6, with D tentatively TRBD1 (5 bases). V was pared by 7 bases and J by 10 bases, with 18 bases between. There are 14 residues in the CDR3. Germline assignment: CDR1 SGHTS and CDR2 YDEGEE. The CDR3 sequence is CASPRGGSGSPLHF. CDR3 nucleotide sequence: TGTGCCAGCCCCCGGGGGGGTTCGGGGTCACCCCTCCACTTT.

The chain links TRBV29-1 to TRBJ1-1, with a weak D call TRBD1 (6 bases). Trimming shortened V by 3 bases and J by 4 bases, and 9 bases separated the two germline ends. Germline CDR1 and CDR2: SQVTM and ANQGSEA. This CDR3 spans 12 amino acids. The CDR3 sequence: CSVDEGGTEAFF. CDR3 nucleotide sequence: TGCAGCGTTGACGAAGGGGGCACTGAAGCTTTCTTT.

The J gene is TRBJ2-1, the V gene TRBV21-1; the DNA was not used to check the table's D call, TRBD2. TRBV21-1 corresponds to a pseudogene. The CDR3 totals 17 residues. CDR3 nucleotides: TGTGCCAGCAGCAAAGAAGGCGGGGGAGGATCCTACAATGAGCAGTTCTTC. It is translated as CASSKEGGGGSYNEQFF.

The chain uses TRBV30 and TRBJ2-3; D not certain. This CDR3 has 13 residues. The germline V gene has CDR1 GTSNPN and CDR2 SVGIG (reference sequence). V shed 0 bases and J shed 1 base, with 5 bases lying between them. The CDR3 spells CAWSVRRTDTQYF. In DNA form, the CDR3 reads TGTGCCTGGAGTGTACGTCGCACAGATACGCAGTATTTT. The full variable domain, with the rest looked up from reference TRBV30 and TRBJ2-3, is SQTIHQWPATLVQPVGSPLSLECTVEGTSNPNLYWYRQAAGRGLQLLFYSVGIGQISSEVPQNLSASRPQDRQFILSSKKLLLSDSGFYLCAWSVRRTDTQYFGPGTRLTVL.

The CDR3 DNA reads TGCAGCGTTAAGGGTTGGGGGGCGGATAACACTGAAGCTTTCTTT. It yields the protein CSVKGWGADNTEAFF. The chain combines TRBV29-1 with TRBJ1-1; a weak D match, TRBD1 (6 bases). The V end was cut by 5 bases, the J end by 2 bases, with 18 bases between. Germline-derived CDR1 and CDR2 are SQVTM and ANQGSEA. The length of the CDR3 is 15 residues.

The chain joins TRBV7-2 to TRBJ2-1; 8 bases line up with TRBD1. The germline CDR1 and CDR2 sequences are SGHTA and FQGNSA. V was clipped by 4 bases and J by 6 bases; unmatched bases: 8. The CDR3 covers 15 residues. DNA for the CDR3: TGTGCCAGCAGCTACGCTGGACAGGGCGGCAATGAGCAGTTCTTC. Encoded protein: CASSYAGQGGNEQFF.

This sequence joins TRBV7-6 and TRBJ2-1; TRBD1 aligns across 10 bases. Looked up from germline, CDR1 is SGHVS and CDR2 is FNYEAQ. This CDR3 is built from 15 residues. The V and J ends lost 6 bases and 7 bases, in that order; junction bases with no gene match: 9. CDR3 DNA: TGTGCCAGCAGTCGCGACAGGGGGCCGCGGAATGAGCAGTTCTTC. Its translation is CASSRDRGPRNEQFF.

The chain has TRBV9 and TRBJ1-2; D possibly corresponds to TRBD1 (5 bases). The CDR3 has 14 residues. CDR1 is SGDLS, CDR2 YYNGEE, per germline. The V and J ends lost 4 bases and 4 bases respectively, with 14 bases between them. CDR3 DNA sequence: TGTGCCAGCAGCCCCGGGGACGGAATCTATGGCTACACCTTC. Its protein product is CASSPGDGIYGYTF.

The J gene is TRBJ1-2, the V gene TRBV28, with D perhaps TRBD1 (5 bases). This CDR3 region has 13 residues. CDR1 is MDHEN, CDR2 SYDVKM, per germline. Trimming pared 3 bases from V and 4 bases from J, leaving 9 bases between. CDR3 sequence reads: CASSFDRSYGYTF. The DNA of the CDR3 is TGTGCCAGCAGTTTCGACAGAAGCTATGGCTACACCTTC.

The J gene is TRBJ2-2, the V gene TRBV3-1 (or the pseudogene TRBV3-2), with D perhaps TRBD1 or TRBD2 (7 bases each). Trimming cost V 4 bases and J 6 bases, with 21 bases left between them. The length of the CDR3 is 17 residues. From germline, CDR1 is LGHDT and CDR2 YNNKEL (reference sequence). The CDR3 protein is CASSRAGGAQWAGELFF. For the CDR3, the DNA is TGTGCCAGCAGCCGGGCAGGGGGGGCGCAATGGGCCGGGGAGCTGTTTTTT.

The chain uses TRBV11-2 and TRBJ1-2; D gene uncertain. Germline V lookup: CDR1 SGHAT, CDR2 FQNNGV. The CDR3 contains 14 residues. Trimming took 0 bases from V and 4 from J, leaving 9 bases between them. The CDR3 loop is CASSLEGLGYGYTF. DNA for the CDR3: TGTGCCAGCAGCTTAGAGGGTCTCGGCTATGGCTACACCTTC.

This clone is a singleton in its sample. The V and J genes are TRBV5-6 and TRBJ1-1, with D hard to call. The germline V and J ends were trimmed by 4 bases and 1 base, with 11 bases remaining between them. Germline CDR1 SGHDT, CDR2 YYEEEE. This CDR3 has 14 residues. Written as DNA, the CDR3 is TGTGCCAGCAGCCTTTTAAGCGCGAACACTGAAGCTTTCTTT. Amino acid sequence: CASSLLSANTEAFF.

This chain connects TRBV28 to TRBJ1-6; maybe TRBD1 (6 bases). The CDR3 sequence is 15 residues long. Germline CDR1 reads MDHEN; CDR2 reads SYDVKM. Trimming cost V 3 bases and J 12 bases, with 18 bases left between them. The CDR3, as DNA: TGTGCCAGCAGTTTGCCCATGGCCCGCAGGGGACCCCTCCACTTT. Protein product: CASSLPMARRGPLHF.

The V call is TRBV6-5, the J call TRBJ1-1; possibly TRBD1 for D (5 bases). This CDR3 has 13 amino acids. V lost 6 bases, J lost 1 base, and 9 bases lay in between. The germline V gene has CDR1 MNHEY and CDR2 SVGAGI. The CDR3, as DNA: TGTGCCAGCAGCGCAGGGTCGAACACTGAAGCTTTCTTT. Translation: CASSAGSNTEAFF.

The genes are TRBV6-1 and TRBJ2-1; 7 bases agree with TRBD1. Germline V gives CDR1 MNHNS, CDR2 SASEGT. Trimming at V came to 3 bases and at J to 10 bases, leaving 3 bases not matched to a gene. The CDR3 consists of 12 residues. The DNA of the CDR3 is TGTGCCAGCAGTGAGACAGGGTACGAGCAGTTCTTC. Translating gives CASSETGYEQFF.

This chain links TRBV11-2 with TRBJ2-1; 8 bases align to TRBD2. Germline values: CDR1 SGHAT, CDR2 FQNNGV. V shed 5 bases, J shed 6 bases, and the junction held 6 bases outside the gene matches. The CDR3 spans 14 residues. The CDR3 here is CASSRGLVPNEQFF. CDR3 bases: TGTGCCAGCAGCCGGGGACTAGTGCCCAATGAGCAGTTCTTC.

In DNA form, the CDR3 reads TGTGCCAGCAGTACGCTTGGAGGGATTTCCTACGAGCAGTACTTC. Its translation is CASSTLGGISYEQYF. This chain connects TRBV27 to TRBJ2-7; maybe TRBD2 (6 bases). Trimming pared 5 bases from V and 1 base from J, leaving 15 bases between. The CDR3 has 15 amino acids. Germline V gives CDR1 MNHEY, CDR2 SMNVEV (reference sequence).

The CDR3: CASGIGGPYNEQFF. The CDR3 DNA reads TGTGCCAGTGGTATAGGGGGGCCCTACAATGAGCAGTTCTTC. V gene TRBV6-5 combines with J gene TRBJ2-1; D might be TRBD1 or TRBD2, each matching 6 bases. Germline V gene lookup returns CDR1 MNHEY and CDR2 SVGAGI. With 9 bases removed from V and 2 bases from J, the gap between germline ends came to 14 bases. There are 14 residues in the CDR3.

This rearrangement joins TRBV14 to TRBJ2-7; the match to TRBD2 covers 8 bases. The CDR3 extends over 15 amino acids. Germline CDR1 reads SGHDN; CDR2 reads FVKESK. V gave up 1 base and J gave up 0 bases; unmatched junction bases: 2. The CDR3 DNA follows: TGTGCCAGCAGCCAAGTCGCGGGGGGCTCCTACGAGCAGTACTTC. Protein product: CASSQVAGGSYEQYF.

The chain employs TRBV10-2 and TRBJ2-1; 10 bases are shared with TRBD1. The CDR3 sequence is 15 residues long. Germline CDR1 WSHSY, CDR2 SAAADI. J was trimmed by 5 bases and V by 4 bases; bases with no gene match: 5. CDR3 DNA: TGCGCCAGCAGTGCCGACAGGGGGCTTCACAATGAGCAGTTCTTC. Its translation is CASSADRGLHNEQFF.